The subject of this entry is one TCR beta chain. The source of the sample is a study of blood T cell repertoires in COVID-19. Turning to the study itself: Acute-phase and convalescent COVID-19 samples originated in the United States, Italy and Spain. Nucleic acid was either cDNA or gDNA, and it came from T cells, B-cell-depleted T cells, or PBMCs.

In the source study's methods: Researchers report that nucleated cell counts were estimated from reference gene primer amplification. Data came from immunoSEQ multiplex PCR; TCRdb stores just in-frame clones and leaves some out. V and J calls and clone size follow that table, whereas D and trimming were derived from the DNA. This sample has some 150,000 clones, with about 77% found just once. Germline V CDR1 and CDR2: LNHDA, SQIVND (reference sequence). V lost 0 bases to trimming and J lost 8 bases; unmatched junction nucleotides: 5. CDR3 size: 14 residues. The chain has TRBV19 and TRBJ1-1; 8 bases match TRBD1. The sequence was obtained from a woman in her forties or fifties with active or convalescent COVID-19. The sample consisted of peripheral blood. DNA for the CDR3: TGTGCCAGTAGTATAGATGCCCGGACAGGGGAAGCTTTCTTT. Its translation: CASSIDARTGEAFF.